A single sample is the source of the 14 T cell receptor beta chains below, sequenced in a study of monozygotic twins with inflammatory bowel disease. TCRdb re-called the 5' RACE reads and shows each CDR3 protein once, DNA omitted. This listing includes more than 300,000 distinct CDR3 sequences. Sequenced input: blood. These TCRs come from a human donor with ulcerative colitis or Crohn's disease, or a healthy co-twin of an affected twin (not recorded which).

The CDR3 here is CSARSSSGDSYNEQFF. This chain links TRBV20-1 with TRBJ2-1; the TCRdb D gene call, TRBD2, has no DNA to confirm it. This CDR3 comprises 16 residues. Germline CDR1 is DFQATT and CDR2 is SNEGSKA (reference sequence).

The genes are TRBV18 and TRBJ1-5. CDR1 KGHSH and CDR2 LQKENI come from the germline V gene. There are 16 residues in the CDR3. This CDR3 reads CASSPPVQYSNQPQHF.

This sequence joins TRBV4-2 and TRBJ2-7; TCRdb's D gene call, TRBD2, goes unchecked for lack of DNA. Germline loops: CDR1 LGHNA, CDR2 YNFKEQ. The CDR3 runs to 17 residues. CDR3 loop: CASSQGSGGAGSYEQYF.

The chain is built from TRBV6-1 and TRBJ2-7; the TCRdb D gene call, TRBD2, has no DNA to confirm it. Germline values: CDR1 MNHNS, CDR2 SASEGT. The CDR3 is 12 amino acids. This chain's CDR3 is CASRAQQYEQYF.

The chain combines TRBV5-1 with TRBJ2-5; checking the TCRdb D call of TRBD2 is not possible without DNA. Germline CDR1 and CDR2: SGHRS and YFSETQ. The CDR3 extends over 14 amino acids. This CDR3 is CASSLGGLEETQYF.

This sequence joins TRBV5-4 and TRBJ2-5; TCRdb reports TRBD1, a call that lacks DNA to check it against. From germline, CDR1 is SGHNT and CDR2 YYREEE (reference sequence). The CDR3 runs 15 residues. This CDR3 is CASSSDPDRKETQYF. The full variable domain, with the rest looked up from reference TRBV5-4 and TRBJ2-5, is ETGVTQSPTHLIKTRGQQVTLRCSSQSGHNTVSWYQQALGQGPQFIFQYYREEENGRGNFPPRFSGLQFPNYSSELNVNALELDDSALYLCASSSDPDRKETQYFGPGTRLLVL.

This chain links TRBV5-4 with TRBJ2-5; TCRdb returns TRBD2, unconfirmable since there is no DNA. Looked up from germline, CDR1 is SGHNT and CDR2 is YYREEE (reference sequence). This CDR3 contains 16 residues. The CDR3 is CASSARLAGAGETRYF.

This chain links TRBV5-1 with TRBJ2-7; the TCRdb D gene call, TRBD2, has no DNA to confirm it. CDR3 size: 15 residues. The germline V gene has CDR1 SGHRS and CDR2 YFSETQ. CDR3 loop: CASQPSQTGIYEQYF.

The CDR3 loop reads CASSLVGVKDTEAFF. The genes are TRBV7-6 and TRBJ1-1; TCRdb returns TRBD1, unconfirmable since there is no DNA. Germline lookup yields CDR1 SGHVS and CDR2 FNYEAQ. CDR3 length: 15 residues.

The chain is built from TRBV12-3 or TRBV12-4 and TRBJ2-1. There are 16 residues in the CDR3. The CDR3: CASSQRAGSAYNEQFF.

The chain recombines TRBV5-4 with TRBJ2-5; TCRdb lists TRBD1, though no DNA is available to test this call. CDR1 and CDR2 (germline): SGHNT, YYREEE (reference sequence). The CDR3 extends over 15 amino acids. CDR3 residues: CASSPRDMYQETQYF.

V usage is TRBV5-4 and J usage is TRBJ2-7. There are 14 residues in the CDR3. CDR1 is SGHNT and CDR2 is YYREEE in the germline V gene (reference sequence). The CDR3 loop reads CASSLGGIAYEQYF. The complete variable domain, with remaining parts taken from reference TRBV5-4 and TRBJ2-7, reads ETGVTQSPTHLIKTRGQQVTLRCSSQSGHNTVSWYQQALGQGPQFIFQYYREEENGRGNFPPRFSGLQFPNYSSELNVNALELDDSALYLCASSLGGIAYEQYFGPGTRLTVT.

The chain recombines TRBV27 with TRBJ2-7; TCRdb's D call of TRBD1 is untestable without DNA. This CDR3 is 15 amino acids long. CDR1 MNHEY and CDR2 SMNVEV come from the germline V gene (reference sequence). CDR3 sequence reads: CASSTRGTGTYEQYF.

The chain combines TRBV11-3 with TRBJ2-1; TCRdb's D gene call, TRBD1, goes unchecked for lack of DNA. Germline V gene sequence: CDR1 SGHNT, CDR2 YENEEA. CDR3 length: 18 amino acids. CDR3 amino acids: CASSLEPPRASGGAEQFF. The full variable domain, its missing parts supplied by reference TRBV11-3 and TRBJ2-1, is EAGVVQSPRYKIIEKKQPVAFWCNPISGHNTLYWYLQNLGQGPELLIRYENEEAVDDSQLPKDRFSAERLKGVDSTLKIQPAELGDSAVYLCASSLEPPRASGGAEQFFGPGTRLTVL.